In its sample, the clone carrying this T cell receptor beta chain was seen many times. Relative to the germline gene, one junction end is altered; a read error may explain this. This CDR3 is built from 15 residues. Looked up from germline, CDR1 is SSHAT and CDR2 is FNYEAQ (reference sequence). Through a sample-barcoded 5' primer and a J-beta primer mix, a second PCR was run for roughly 6 to 11 cycles. From the 5' RACE reads, TCRdb called clonotypes with MiXCR, one entry per CDR3 protein. The sample includes 550,000 to 750,000 distinct CDR3 sequences, over 20% of them seen just once. These data belong to a study of blood T cells in healthy people across ages.

This chain connects TRBV7-7 to TRBJ2-5; 10 bases map to TRBD1. What was sequenced was blood. The sequence was collected from a man aged 65 to 85 in good health. The CDR3 loop is CASSQGQGGGETQYF. CDR3 DNA sequence: TGTGCTAGCAGTCAAGGACAGGGGGGTGGGGAGACCCAGTACTTC. The whole variable domain, filled in from reference TRBV7-7 and TRBJ2-5, reads GAGVSQSPRYKVTKRGQDVTLRCDPISSHATLYWYQQALGQGPEFLTYFNYEAQPDKSGLPSDRFSAERPEGSISTLTIQRTEQRDSAMYRCASSQGQGGGETQYFGPGTRLLVL.